Detailed here is one T cell receptor (beta chain). It was CD45RO-negative cells, positively selected for CCR7, that made up naive CD8 cells, with terminally differentiated effector memory CD45RA+ cells excluded. The data are from a study of shared clonotypes between healthy human individuals. TCRdb keeps only in-frame clones here, not all; method: immunoSEQ multiplex PCR. The table lists 550,000 to 650,000 clones, 95% to 97% of them singletons. The germline gives CDR1 SGHDT, CDR2 YYEEEE. Trimming left V 0 bases short and J 6 bases short, with 10 bases between. This CDR3 is 14 amino acids long. Sequencing was done on a sample of naive CD8+ T cells sorted from blood. This clonotype originated in a woman younger than 45 in good health. The chain links TRBV5-6 to TRBJ2-1, with D perhaps matching TRBD1 (5 bases). The CDR3 is CASSLGGSSNEQFF. CDR3 nucleotides: TGTGCCAGCAGCTTGGGGGGCTCTAGCAATGAGCAGTTCTTC. Full variable domain (rest looked up from reference TRBV5-6 and TRBJ2-1): DAGVTQSPTHLIKTRGQQVTLRCSPKSGHDTVSWYQQALGQGPQFIFQYYEEEERQRGNFPDRFSGHQFPNYSSELNVNALLLGDSALYLCASSLGGSSNEQFFGPGTRLTVL.